This TCR beta chain is from a study of shared clonotypes between healthy human individuals. CD45RO-negative CD8 cells positively selected for CCR7 made up the naive population, which excluded terminally differentiated effector memory CD45RA+ cells. Using immunoSEQ multiplex PCR, the repertoire was profiled, and TCRdb retains in-frame clones only, with some absent. The table includes millions of clones, about 95% detected once. CDR1 is MNHEY, CDR2 SMNVEV, per germline (reference sequence). The CDR3 is made up of 14 amino acids. Trimming removed 5 bases from V and 2 bases from J, with 13 bases in between.

This chain uses TRBV27 with TRBJ2-7, with D possibly being TRBD2 (6 bases). Sample: naive CD8+ T cells sorted from blood. The clonotype was recovered from a man aged 18 to 35 in good health. The CDR3 DNA reads TGTGCCAGCAGTGAGGAGGGATCAGCCTACGAGCAGTACTTC. Amino acids: CASSEEGSAYEQYF.